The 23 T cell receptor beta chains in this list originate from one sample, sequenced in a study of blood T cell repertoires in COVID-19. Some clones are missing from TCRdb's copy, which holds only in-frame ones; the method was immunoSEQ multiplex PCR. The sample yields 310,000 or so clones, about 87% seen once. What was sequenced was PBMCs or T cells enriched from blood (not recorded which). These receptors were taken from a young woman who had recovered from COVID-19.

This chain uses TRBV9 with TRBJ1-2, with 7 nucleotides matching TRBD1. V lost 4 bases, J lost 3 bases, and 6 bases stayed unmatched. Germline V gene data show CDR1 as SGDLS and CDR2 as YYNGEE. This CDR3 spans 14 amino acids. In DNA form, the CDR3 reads TGTGCCAGCAGCTACGATCAGGGGGACTATGGCTACACCTTC. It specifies CASSYDQGDYGYTF.

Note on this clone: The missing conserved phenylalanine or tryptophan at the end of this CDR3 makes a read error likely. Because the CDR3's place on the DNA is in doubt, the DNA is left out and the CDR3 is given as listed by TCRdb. This CDR3 is CASSTWDRLV. This chain links TRBV27 with TRBJ1-4; the tabulated D call, TRBD1, remains unverified against the DNA. Germline V lookup: CDR1 MNHEY, CDR2 SMNVEV (reference sequence). The CDR3 length equals 10 residues, ends included.

CDR3 region: CASSLATEETQYF. The CDR3 DNA is TGTGCCAGCAGCTTGGCGACTGAAGAGACCCAGTACTTC. The chain joins TRBV5-5 to TRBJ2-5; no firm D call. The CDR3 consists of 13 residues. Per the germline V gene, CDR1 is SGHKS and CDR2 is YYEKEE (reference sequence). Trimming took off 0 bases at V and 3 bases at J, with 6 bases between the two ends.

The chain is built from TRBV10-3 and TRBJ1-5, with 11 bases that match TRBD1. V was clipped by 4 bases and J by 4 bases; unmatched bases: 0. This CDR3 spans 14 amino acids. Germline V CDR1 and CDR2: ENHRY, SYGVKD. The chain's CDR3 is CAISGDRGNQPQHF. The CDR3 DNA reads TGTGCCATCAGTGGGGACAGGGGGAATCAGCCCCAGCATTTT.

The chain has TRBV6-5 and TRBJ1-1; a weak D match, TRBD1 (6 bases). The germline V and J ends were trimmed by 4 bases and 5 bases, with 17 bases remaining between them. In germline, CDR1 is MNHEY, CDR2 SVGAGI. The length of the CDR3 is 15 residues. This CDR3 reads CASSSGSGVLTEAFF. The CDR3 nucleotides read TGTGCCAGCAGTTCCGGTTCAGGGGTCCTGACTGAAGCTTTCTTT.

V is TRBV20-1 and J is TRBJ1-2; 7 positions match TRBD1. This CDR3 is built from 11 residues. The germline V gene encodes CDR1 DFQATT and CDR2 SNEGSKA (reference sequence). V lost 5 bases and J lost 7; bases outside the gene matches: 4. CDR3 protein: CSAWDSGGYTF. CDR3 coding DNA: TGCAGTGCTTGGGACAGTGGTGGCTACACCTTC.

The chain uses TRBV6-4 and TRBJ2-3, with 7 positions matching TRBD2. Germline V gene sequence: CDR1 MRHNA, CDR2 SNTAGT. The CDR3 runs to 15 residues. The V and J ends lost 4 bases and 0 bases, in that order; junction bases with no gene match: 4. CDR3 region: CASSAGGGSTDTQYF. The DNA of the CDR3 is TGTGCCAGCAGTGCTGGCGGGGGAAGCACAGATACGCAGTATTTT.

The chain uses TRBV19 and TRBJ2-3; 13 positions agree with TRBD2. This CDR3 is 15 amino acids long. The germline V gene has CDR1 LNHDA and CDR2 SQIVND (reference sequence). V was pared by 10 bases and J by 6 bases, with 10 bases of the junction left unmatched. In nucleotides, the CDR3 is TGTGCCACCCGACTAGCGGGAGGCCCCTTTGATACGCAGTATTTT. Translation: CATRLAGGPFDTQYF.

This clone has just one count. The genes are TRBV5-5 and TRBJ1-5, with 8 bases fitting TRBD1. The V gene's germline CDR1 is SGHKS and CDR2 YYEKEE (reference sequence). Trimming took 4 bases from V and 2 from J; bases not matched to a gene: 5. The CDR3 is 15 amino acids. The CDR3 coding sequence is TGTGCCAGCAGCCTTACGGACAGGGGCAATCAGCCCCAGCATTTT. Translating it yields CASSLTDRGNQPQHF.

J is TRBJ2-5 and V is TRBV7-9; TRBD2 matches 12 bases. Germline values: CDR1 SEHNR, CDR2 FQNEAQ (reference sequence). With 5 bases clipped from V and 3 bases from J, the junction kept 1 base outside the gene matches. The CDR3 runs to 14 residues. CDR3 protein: CASSRLAGEETQYF. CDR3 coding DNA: TGTGCCAGCAGCCGACTAGCGGGAGAAGAGACCCAGTACTTC. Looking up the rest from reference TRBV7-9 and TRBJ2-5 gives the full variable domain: DTGVSQNPRHKITKRGQNVTFRCDPISEHNRLYWYRQTLGQGPEFLTYFQNEAQLEKSRLLSDRFSAERPKGSFSTLEIQRTEQGDSAMYLCASSRLAGEETQYFGPGTRLLVL.

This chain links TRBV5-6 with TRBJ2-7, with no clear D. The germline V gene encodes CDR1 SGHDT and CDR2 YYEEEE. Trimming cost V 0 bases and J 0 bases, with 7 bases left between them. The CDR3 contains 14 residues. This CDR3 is CASSLEIDSYEQYF. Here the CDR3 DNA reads TGTGCCAGCAGCTTGGAAATAGACTCCTACGAGCAGTACTTC.

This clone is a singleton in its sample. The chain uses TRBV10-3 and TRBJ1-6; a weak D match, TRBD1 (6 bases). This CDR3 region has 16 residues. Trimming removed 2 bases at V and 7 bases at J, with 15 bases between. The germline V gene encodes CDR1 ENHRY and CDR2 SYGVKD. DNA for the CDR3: TGTGCCATCAGTGAGGGACTTCCTCAGGGGAATTCACCCCTCCACTTT. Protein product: CAISEGLPQGNSPLHF.

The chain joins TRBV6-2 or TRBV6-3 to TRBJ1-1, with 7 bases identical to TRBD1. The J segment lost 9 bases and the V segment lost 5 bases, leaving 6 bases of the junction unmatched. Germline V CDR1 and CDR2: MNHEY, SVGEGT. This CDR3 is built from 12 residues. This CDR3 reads CASSERQGKAFF. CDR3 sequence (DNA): TGTGCCAGCAGTGAGCGACAGGGAAAAGCTTTCTTT.

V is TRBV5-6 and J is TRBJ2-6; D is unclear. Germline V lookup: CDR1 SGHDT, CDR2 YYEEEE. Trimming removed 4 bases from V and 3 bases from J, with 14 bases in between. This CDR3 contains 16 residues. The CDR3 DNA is TGTGCCAGCAGCCCACAGCTATGGCTTGGGGCCAACGTCCTGACTTTC. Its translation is CASSPQLWLGANVLTF. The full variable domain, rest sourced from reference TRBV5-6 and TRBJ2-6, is DAGVTQSPTHLIKTRGQQVTLRCSPKSGHDTVSWYQQALGQGPQFIFQYYEEEERQRGNFPDRFSGHQFPNYSSELNVNALLLGDSALYLCASSPQLWLGANVLTFGAGSRLTVL.

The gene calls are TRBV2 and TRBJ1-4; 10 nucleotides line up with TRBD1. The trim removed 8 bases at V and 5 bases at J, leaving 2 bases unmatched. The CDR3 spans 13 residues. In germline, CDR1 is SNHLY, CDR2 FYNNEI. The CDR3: CASWDRGNEKLFF. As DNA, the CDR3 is TGTGCCAGCTGGGACAGGGGCAATGAAAAACTGTTTTTT.

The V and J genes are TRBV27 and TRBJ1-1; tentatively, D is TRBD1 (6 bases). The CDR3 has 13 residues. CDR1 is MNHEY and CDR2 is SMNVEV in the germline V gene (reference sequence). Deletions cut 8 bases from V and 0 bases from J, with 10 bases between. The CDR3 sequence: CASHRQVNTEAFF. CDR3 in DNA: TGTGCCAGCCACAGACAGGTGAACACTGAAGCTTTCTTT.

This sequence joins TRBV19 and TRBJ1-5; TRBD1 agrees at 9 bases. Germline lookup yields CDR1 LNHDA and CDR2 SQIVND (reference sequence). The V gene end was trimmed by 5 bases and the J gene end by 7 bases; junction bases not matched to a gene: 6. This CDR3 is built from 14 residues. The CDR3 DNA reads TGTGCCAGTAGTCCAACAGGGGGCGGACAGCCCCAGCATTTT. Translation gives CASSPTGGGQPQHF.

In DNA form, the CDR3 reads TGTGCCAGCAGCTCTCTCAGAGGGAATGAGCAGTTCTTC. It specifies CASSSLRGNEQFF. The chain is built from TRBV7-9 and TRBJ2-1; D is possibly TRBD2 (5 bases). V lost 4 bases and J 7 bases, leaving 11 bases between the germline ends. CDR1 SEHNR and CDR2 FQNEAQ come from the germline V gene (reference sequence). The CDR3 has 13 amino acids.

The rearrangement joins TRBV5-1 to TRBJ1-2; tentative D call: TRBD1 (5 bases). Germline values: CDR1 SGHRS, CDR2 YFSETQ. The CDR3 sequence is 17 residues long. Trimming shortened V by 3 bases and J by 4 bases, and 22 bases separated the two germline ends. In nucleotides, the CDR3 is TGCGCCAGCAGCTGGGGCCCTCCTGGATTGGTAGGCTATGGCTACACCTTC. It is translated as CASSWGPPGLVGYGYTF.

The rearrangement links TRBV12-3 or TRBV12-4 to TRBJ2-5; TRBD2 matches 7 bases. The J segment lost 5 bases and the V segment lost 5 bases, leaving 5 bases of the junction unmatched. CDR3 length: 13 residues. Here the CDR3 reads CASSASGGETQYF. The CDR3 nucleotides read TGTGCCAGCAGTGCTAGCGGCGGCGAGACCCAGTACTTC.

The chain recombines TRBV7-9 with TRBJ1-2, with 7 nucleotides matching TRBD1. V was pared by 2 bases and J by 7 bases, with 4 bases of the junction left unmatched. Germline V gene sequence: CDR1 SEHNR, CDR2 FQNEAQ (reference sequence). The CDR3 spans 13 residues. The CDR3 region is CASSLTGVGGYTF. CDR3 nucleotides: TGTGCCAGCAGCTTAACAGGGGTGGGTGGCTACACCTTC.

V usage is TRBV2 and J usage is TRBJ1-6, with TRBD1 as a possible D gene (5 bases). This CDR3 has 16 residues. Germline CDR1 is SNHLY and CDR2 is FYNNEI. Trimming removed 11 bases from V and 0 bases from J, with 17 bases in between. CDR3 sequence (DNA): TGTGCCCTCAAGGGGTTCCAAAGCTCCTATAATTCACCCCTCCACTTT. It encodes CALKGFQSSYNSPLHF.

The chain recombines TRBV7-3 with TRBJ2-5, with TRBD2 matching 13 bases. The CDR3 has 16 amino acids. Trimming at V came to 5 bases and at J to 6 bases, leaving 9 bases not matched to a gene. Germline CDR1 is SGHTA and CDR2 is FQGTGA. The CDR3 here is CASSLTRTSGRKTQYF. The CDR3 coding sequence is TGTGCCAGCAGCCTTACCAGGACTAGCGGGAGAAAGACCCAGTACTTC.